The 26 T cell receptor beta chains below all came from one sample that was sequenced in a study of shared clonotypes between healthy human individuals. The assay was immunoSEQ multiplex PCR, and TCRdb's table has in-frame clones only and misses some. Among roughly 2 million clones, 95% were seen once, and the ten largest hold 0.1% to 0.15%. Material for sequencing was naive CD4+ T cells sorted from blood. Specified subset: CD45RA+ positively selected. The receptors were sampled from a man aged 18 to 30 in good health.

The V and J genes are TRBV11-2 and TRBJ2-7; D not resolved. The V end was cut by 1 base, the J end by 2 bases, with 9 bases between. The germline CDR1 and CDR2 sequences are SGHAT and FQNNGV. CDR3 length: 14 amino acids. CDR3 bases: TGTGCCAGCAGCTTAGTCGGCGTTACCTACGAGCAGTACTTC. Its translation: CASSLVGVTYEQYF.

The rearrangement links TRBV6-6 to TRBJ1-3; D is uncertain. Germline assignment: CDR1 MNHNY and CDR2 SVGAGI (reference sequence). This CDR3 contains 13 residues. Between the trimmed V and J ends, which lost 8 bases and 0 bases, there was a span of 8 bases. The CDR3 DNA reads as TGTGCCAGCCAAGAGATCTCTGGAAACACCATATATTTT. Encoded protein: CASQEISGNTIYF.

The CDR3, as DNA: TGTGCCAGTAGTACCCGGGACAGGCCCTACGAGCAGTACTTC. It codes for CASSTRDRPYEQYF. V usage is TRBV19 and J usage is TRBJ2-7; 8 bases are shared with TRBD1. V gave up 4 bases and J gave up 2 bases; unmatched junction bases: 4. The CDR3 runs 14 residues. CDR1 is LNHDA and CDR2 is SQIVND in the germline V gene (reference sequence).

This chain joins TRBV4-1 and TRBJ2-3; unclear D gene. Germline V lookup: CDR1 MGHRA, CDR2 YSYEKL. V was trimmed by 0 bases and J by 0 bases, leaving 10 bases between them. CDR3 length equals 16 residues. The DNA of the CDR3 is TGCGCCAGCAGCCAAGATGTACCCCAGAGCACAGATACGCAGTATTTT. This sequence encodes CASSQDVPQSTDTQYF.

The chain employs TRBV18 and TRBJ1-2; maybe TRBD1 (6 bases). Germline values: CDR1 KGHSH, CDR2 LQKENI. The V and J ends lost 3 bases and 4 bases respectively, with 15 bases between them. This CDR3 contains 15 residues. This CDR3 reads CASSPGVRDTYGYTF. CDR3 nucleotide sequence: TGTGCCAGCTCACCGGGGGTACGGGACACCTATGGCTACACCTTC.

The J gene is TRBJ2-5, the V gene TRBV2; possibly TRBD2 for D (6 bases). Germline CDR1 and CDR2: SNHLY and FYNNEI. CDR3 length equals 15 residues. Trimming pared 0 bases from V and 4 bases from J, leaving 12 bases between. CDR3 DNA sequence: TGTGCCAGCAGTGAAGCTCGACTAGATTCAGAGACCCAGTACTTC. Protein product: CASSEARLDSETQYF.

This chain joins TRBV28 and TRBJ1-1, with D perhaps matching TRBD1 (6 bases). CDR3 size: 13 residues. Trimming pared 5 bases from V and 1 base from J, leaving 8 bases between. Germline-derived CDR1 and CDR2 are MDHEN and SYDVKM. CDR3 region: CASSPGANTEAFF. The CDR3 DNA sequence: TGTGCCAGCAGTCCGGGGGCGAACACTGAAGCTTTCTTT.

V gene TRBV5-1 combines with J gene TRBJ2-3, with D perhaps TRBD1 (5 bases). Deletions cut 7 bases from V and 5 bases from J, with 11 bases between. CDR1 SGHRS and CDR2 YFSETQ come from the germline V gene. This CDR3 spans 12 amino acids. The DNA for the CDR3 is TGCGCCAGCGGCGACAGAGAAGATACGCAGTATTTT. Its translation: CASGDREDTQYF.

Concerning this clone: This CDR3 is also generated by other DNA sequences in the sample. The chain combines TRBV6-1 with TRBJ2-7, with D hard to call. Between the trimmed V and J ends, which lost 4 bases and 4 bases, there was a span of 5 bases. CDR3 size: 11 residues. Germline V lookup: CDR1 MNHNS, CDR2 SASEGT. The CDR3 sequence is CASSVGYEQYF. In nucleotides, the CDR3 is TGTGCCAGCAGTGTCGGGTACGAGCAGTACTTC.

This CDR3 reads CASSPVGTSTDTQYF. CDR3 coding DNA: TGTGCCAGCTCACCAGTGGGGACTAGCACAGATACGCAGTATTTT. J is TRBJ2-3 and V is TRBV18; weak D call: TRBD2 (6 bases). Looked up from germline, CDR1 is KGHSH and CDR2 is LQKENI. Trimming left V 2 bases short and J 0 bases short, with 9 bases between. CDR3 length: 15 amino acids.

The chain links TRBV27 to TRBJ2-2; D perhaps matches TRBD2 (6 bases). Germline V CDR1 and CDR2: MNHEY, SMNVEV (reference sequence). Trimming stripped 6 bases from V and 6 bases from J, with 14 bases between. This CDR3 comprises 14 residues. The CDR3 DNA sequence: TGTGCCAGCAGCAGGACTATCAACGCCGGGGAGCTGTTTTTT. Translated, it gives CASSRTINAGELFF.

The chain employs TRBV6-6 and TRBJ1-6; 7 bases match TRBD1. This CDR3 is 14 amino acids long. From germline, CDR1 is MNHNY and CDR2 SVGAGI (reference sequence). The V and J ends lost 6 bases and 7 bases, in that order; junction bases with no gene match: 6. Here the CDR3 reads CASREGQPNSPLHF. CDR3 DNA: TGTGCCAGCAGAGAGGGACAGCCAAATTCACCCCTCCACTTT.

The V gene is TRBV15, the J gene TRBJ1-3; maybe TRBD1 (5 bases). Germline V lookup: CDR1 LNHNV, CDR2 YYDKDF (reference sequence). The germline V and J ends were trimmed by 0 bases and 4 bases, with 13 bases remaining between them. The CDR3 is 16 residues long. CDR3 residues: CATSRDGGSGGNTIYF. The CDR3 nucleotides read TGTGCCACCAGCAGAGACGGGGGATCGGGCGGAAACACCATATATTTT.

This chain uses TRBV7-9 with TRBJ2-7, with D possibly being TRBD1 (5 bases). The CDR3 consists of 16 residues. CDR1 and CDR2 (germline): SEHNR, FQNEAQ (reference sequence). With 1 base removed from V and 0 bases from J, the gap between germline ends came to 13 bases. The CDR3 DNA reads TGTGCCAGCAGCTTAGAGGTCTGGGGCTCCTCCTACGAGCAGTACTTC. This codes for CASSLEVWGSSYEQYF.

This clone was observed a single time. The chain links TRBV18 to TRBJ1-2; D is unclear. The V gene lost 3 bases and the J gene lost 0 bases, with 11 bases spanning the gap. The CDR3 is 15 residues long. CDR1 is KGHSH, CDR2 LQKENI, per germline. CDR3 loop: CASSPIEAANYGYTF. CDR3 nucleotide sequence: TGTGCCAGCTCACCTATCGAAGCTGCTAACTATGGCTACACCTTC.

The gene calls are TRBV12-2 and TRBJ2-7; the table assigns TRBD2, which was not confirmed against the DNA. TRBV12-2 is a recognized pseudogene. The CDR3 runs 16 residues. The CDR3, as DNA: TGTGCAAGTCGCTTGGCGAGCGTGGGCGGGAGGGCTTGGCAGTACTTC. Translating it yields CASRLASVGGRAWQYF.

The V gene is TRBV19, the J gene TRBJ2-1; 7 bases are shared with TRBD1. This CDR3 comprises 13 residues. The germline V gene encodes CDR1 LNHDA and CDR2 SQIVND (reference sequence). With 7 bases clipped from V and 5 bases from J, the junction kept 5 bases outside the gene matches. In DNA, the CDR3 is TGTGCCAGTATGATCAGGGGGAACAATGAGCAGTTCTTC. Its translation: CASMIRGNNEQFF.

The genes are TRBV6-1 and TRBJ1-3; D remains ambiguous. Trimming left V 7 bases short and J 2 bases short, with 6 bases between. There are 12 residues in the CDR3. Germline CDR1 and CDR2: MNHNS and SASEGT. The CDR3 protein is CASTLTGNTIYF. DNA for the CDR3: TGTGCCAGCACCCTGACTGGAAACACCATATATTTT.

This chain links TRBV9 with TRBJ2-1; TRBD2 matches at 9 bases. V gave up 3 bases and J gave up 3 bases; unmatched junction bases: 4. The CDR3 runs to 15 residues. Looked up from germline, CDR1 is SGDLS and CDR2 is YYNGEE. The CDR3 loop is CASSAWTSDYNEQFF. The CDR3 region has the DNA TGTGCCAGCAGCGCTTGGACTAGCGACTACAATGAGCAGTTCTTC.

For this clone: This clone may be a read error of a much larger clone one base away. The sample has other DNA sequences that encode this CDR3 too. Here the CDR3 reads CASSLGQNQPQHF. DNA for the CDR3: TGCGCCAGCAGCTTGGGGCAGAATCAGCCCCAGCATTTT. The J gene is TRBJ1-5, the V gene TRBV5-1; the D is unclear. Germline CDR1 SGHRS, CDR2 YFSETQ. Trimming cost V 0 bases and J 4 bases, with 5 bases left between them. CDR3 length: 13 amino acids.

This chain joins TRBV6-6 and TRBJ2-2; 9 positions agree with TRBD1. Germline V gene lookup returns CDR1 MNHNY and CDR2 SVGAGI (reference sequence). The V gene end was trimmed by 6 bases and the J gene end by 1 base; junction bases not matched to a gene: 6. The CDR3 consists of 16 residues. The CDR3 DNA reads TGTGCCAGCAGGTCGGACAGGGGCGGGAACACCGGGGAGCTGTTTTTT. This encodes CASRSDRGGNTGELFF.

This rearrangement joins TRBV5-1 to TRBJ2-3; 8 nucleotides agree with TRBD1. Trimming removed 3 bases from V and 5 bases from J; junction bases left unmatched: 8. The CDR3 totals 15 residues. The germline gives CDR1 SGHRS, CDR2 YFSETQ. The CDR3 coding sequence is TGCGCCAGCAGCTCCCCAGGGGGCTGGGAAGATACGCAGTATTTT. Translating gives CASSSPGGWEDTQYF.

This rearrangement joins TRBV9 to TRBJ2-3, with TRBD2 matching 8 bases. CDR1 is SGDLS and CDR2 is YYNGEE in the germline V gene. Unmatched junction bases numbered 3, after V lost 0 bases and J lost 6 bases. This CDR3 has 14 amino acids. CDR3 region: CASSVATSGDTQYF. CDR3 coding DNA: TGTGCCAGCAGCGTAGCAACTAGCGGTGATACGCAGTATTTT. Supplemented by reference TRBV9 and TRBJ2-3, the full variable domain reads DSGVTQTPKHLITATGQRVTLRCSPRSGDLSVYWYQQSLDQGLQFLIQYYNGEERAKGNILERFSAQQFPDLHSELNLSSLELGDSALYFCASSVATSGDTQYFGPGTRLTVL.

The rearrangement joins TRBV6-5 to TRBJ1-1; possibly TRBD1 for D (5 bases). V dropped 4 bases and J dropped 4 bases, with 13 bases sitting between them. The germline V gene encodes CDR1 MNHEY and CDR2 SVGAGI. This CDR3 is 14 amino acids long. In nucleotides, the CDR3 is TGTGCCAGCAGTTTCACAGGTGTGGGCACTGAAGCTTTCTTT. This translates into CASSFTGVGTEAFF.

The chain employs TRBV5-5 and TRBJ2-3, with 10 bases that match TRBD2. The trim removed 0 bases at V and 5 bases at J, leaving 3 bases unmatched. Germline V lookup: CDR1 SGHKS, CDR2 YYEKEE (reference sequence). This CDR3 is 15 amino acids long. The CDR3 spells CASSLGLAGVDTQYF. The DNA of the CDR3 is TGTGCCAGCAGCTTGGGGCTAGCGGGAGTAGATACGCAGTATTTT.

The CDR3 is CASSGLSGGRVGNTEAFF. The CDR3 coding sequence is TGTGCCAGCAGTGGCTTATCGGGGGGGCGCGTAGGGAACACTGAAGCTTTCTTT. The chain is built from TRBV6-1 and TRBJ1-1, with a possible D match to TRBD1 (6 bases). This CDR3 contains 18 residues. Germline CDR1 and CDR2: MNHNS and SASEGT. Trimming stripped 4 bases from V and 1 base from J, with 22 bases between.